This T cell receptor (beta chain) was recovered during a study of shared clonotypes between healthy human individuals. The wider study: The cohort comprised a couple of women and a few men. Their ages spanned 18 to 49 years.

As defined, naive CD8 cells were CD45RO-negative and positively selected for CCR7, with terminally differentiated effector memory CD45RA+ cells excluded. Measured with immunoSEQ multiplex PCR; TCRdb has only the in-frame clones, and not every one. The sample has 750,000 to 1,000,000 clones, roughly 92% seen once. The CDR3 consists of 15 residues. The germline V and J ends were trimmed by 9 bases and 3 bases, with 18 bases remaining between them. The germline CDR1 and CDR2 sequences are WNHNN and SYGVQD (reference sequence). The clonotype was recovered from a man between 25 and 39 years old in good health. This rearrangement joins TRBV10-1 to TRBJ2-1; TRBD2 is a possible D gene (6 bases). The material sequenced was naive CD8+ T cells sorted from blood. CDR3 in amino acids: CASTGGGDLYNEQFF. The DNA for the CDR3 is TGCGCCAGTACCGGCGGCGGGGACCTCTACAATGAGCAGTTCTTC.